These 9 T cell receptor beta chains were sequenced from one sample in a study of blood T cells in healthy people across ages. It was with a sample-barcoded 5' primer and a J-beta primer mix that a second PCR of roughly 7 to 12 cycles was run. From the 5' RACE reads, TCRdb called clonotypes with MiXCR, one entry per CDR3 protein. The table records fewer than 2,000,000 distinct CDR3 sequences, roughly 43% of them present only once. Sequenced sample: blood. These receptors all stem from a human donor in good health.

This clonotype showed up many times. This chain uses TRBV28 with TRBJ2-3; TRBD2 aligns across 8 bases. Germline trimming cut 6 bases from V and 1 base from J; bases unmatched to any gene: 6. The germline V gene has CDR1 MDHEN and CDR2 SYDVKM. The CDR3 is made up of 15 amino acids. The CDR3 nucleotides read TGTGCCAGCAGCCCATTGACTAGCGGCACAGATACGCAGTATTTT. Protein product: CASSPLTSGTDTQYF.

V usage is TRBV6-5 and J usage is TRBJ1-1, with 8 nucleotides matching TRBD1. Germline V gives CDR1 MNHEY, CDR2 SVGAGI. The CDR3 has 16 amino acids. J lost 8 bases, V lost 4 bases, and 15 bases had no gene match. This chain's CDR3 is CASSSYYAQGDHEAFF. The CDR3 DNA sequence: TGTGCCAGCAGTTCCTACTACGCACAGGGGGATCACGAAGCTTTCTTT.

CDR3 in DNA: TGCAGTGCTAGGAGGACAGGGAAACAAGAGACCCAGTACTTC. Translating it yields CSARRTGKQETQYF. V usage is TRBV20-1 and J usage is TRBJ2-5, with 8 bases matching TRBD1. J gave up 2 bases and V 3 bases, and 5 bases lay outside the gene matches. The CDR3 consists of 14 residues. Looked up from germline, CDR1 is DFQATT and CDR2 is SNEGSKA (reference sequence).

This clonotype was picked up a small number of times. The chain has TRBV6-6 and TRBJ1-2; D is unclear. The germline gives CDR1 MNHNY, CDR2 SVGAGI (reference sequence). Trimming shortened V by 6 bases and J by 1 base, and 9 bases separated the two germline ends. The length of the CDR3 is 13 residues. This CDR3 is CASRGSDNYGYTF. The CDR3 DNA follows: TGTGCCAGCAGGGGCAGTGATAACTATGGCTACACCTTC.

The J gene is TRBJ2-3, the V gene TRBV20-1, with 7 bases that match TRBD2. This CDR3 has 17 residues. Germline values: CDR1 DFQATT, CDR2 SNEGSKA (reference sequence). V was clipped by 6 bases and J by 5 bases; unmatched bases: 20. CDR3: CSAKRVAGNNLGDTQYF. DNA of the CDR3: TGCAGTGCCAAGCGAGTAGCGGGTAACAACTTGGGAGATACGCAGTATTTT.

This CDR3 is CASSHGLAGPTAQYF. CDR3 coding DNA: TGTGCCAGCAGCCACGGACTAGCGGGGCCCACAGCCCAGTACTTC. This chain connects TRBV3-1 to TRBJ2-7; 12 bases fit TRBD2. The CDR3 sequence is 15 residues long. Germline V gene lookup returns CDR1 LGHDT and CDR2 YNNKEL (reference sequence). The J segment lost 10 bases and the V segment lost 3 bases, leaving 10 bases of the junction unmatched.

The rearrangement joins TRBV2 to TRBJ1-5, with 7 bases aligning to TRBD1. CDR3 size: 16 residues. Trimming cost V 8 bases and J 0 bases; bases outside gene matches: 10. CDR1 SNHLY and CDR2 FYNNEI come from the germline V gene. This chain's CDR3 is CASSGTATNSNQPQHF. In DNA, the CDR3 is TGTGCCAGCTCCGGGACAGCGACTAATAGCAATCAGCCCCAGCATTTT. Combining the CDR3 with reference TRBV2 and TRBJ1-5 gives the whole variable domain EPEVTQTPSHQVTQMGQEVILRCVPISNHLYFYWYRQILGQKVEFLVSFYNNEISEKSEIFDDQFSVERPDGSNFTLKIRSTKLEDSAMYFCASSGTATNSNQPQHFGDGTRLSIL.

The rearrangement links TRBV7-9 to TRBJ2-3; D is unclear. The CDR3 sequence is 16 residues long. V was clipped by 4 bases and J by 2 bases, with 16 bases between them. CDR1 and CDR2 from the germline V gene are SEHNR and FQNEAQ (reference sequence). CDR3 nucleotides: TGTGCCAGCAGCTCTCTAGGGCCCCCCGACACAGATACGCAGTATTTT. Residues: CASSSLGPPDTDTQYF.

As DNA, the CDR3 is TGTGCCAGCAGCCAATTATTAGGGACGTGGGATGAGCAGTTCTTC. Its translation is CASSQLLGTWDEQFF. This chain joins TRBV4-2 and TRBJ2-1, with D possibly being TRBD1 or TRBD2 (5 bases each). Germline CDR1 reads LGHNA; CDR2 reads YNFKEQ. The V end lost 2 bases, the J end lost 8 bases, and 16 bases lay between the germline ends. The CDR3 contains 15 residues.